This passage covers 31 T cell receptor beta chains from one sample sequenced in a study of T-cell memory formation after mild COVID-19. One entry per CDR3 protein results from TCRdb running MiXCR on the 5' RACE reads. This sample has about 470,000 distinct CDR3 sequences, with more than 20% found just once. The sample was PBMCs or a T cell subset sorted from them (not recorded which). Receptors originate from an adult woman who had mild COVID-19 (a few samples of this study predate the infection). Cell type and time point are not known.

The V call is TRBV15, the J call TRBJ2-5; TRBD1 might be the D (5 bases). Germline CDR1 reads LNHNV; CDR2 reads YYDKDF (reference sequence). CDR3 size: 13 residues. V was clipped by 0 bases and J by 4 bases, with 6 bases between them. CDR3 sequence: CATSRDQGETQYF. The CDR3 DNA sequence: TGTGCCACCAGCAGAGATCAGGGAGAGACCCAGTACTTC.

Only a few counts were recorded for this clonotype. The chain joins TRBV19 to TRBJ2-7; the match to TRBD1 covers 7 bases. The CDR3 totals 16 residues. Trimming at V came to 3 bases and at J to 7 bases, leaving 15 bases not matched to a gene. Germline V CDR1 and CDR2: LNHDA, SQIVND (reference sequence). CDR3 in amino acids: CASSIPYRGPQHEQYF. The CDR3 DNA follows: TGTGCCAGTAGTATCCCATACAGGGGCCCGCAACATGAGCAGTACTTC. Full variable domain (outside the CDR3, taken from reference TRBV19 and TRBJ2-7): DGGITQSPKYLFRKEGQNVTLSCEQNLNHDAMYWYRQDPGQGLRLIYYSQIVNDFQKGDIAEGYSVSREKKESFPLTVTSAQKNPTAFYLCASSIPYRGPQHEQYFGPGTRLTVT.

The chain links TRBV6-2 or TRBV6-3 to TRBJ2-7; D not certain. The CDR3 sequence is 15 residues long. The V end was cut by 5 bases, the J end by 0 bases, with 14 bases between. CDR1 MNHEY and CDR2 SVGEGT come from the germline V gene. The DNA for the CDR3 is TGTGCCAGCAGTGCCTGGTTAGACTCCTCCTACGAGCAGTACTTC. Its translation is CASSAWLDSSYEQYF.

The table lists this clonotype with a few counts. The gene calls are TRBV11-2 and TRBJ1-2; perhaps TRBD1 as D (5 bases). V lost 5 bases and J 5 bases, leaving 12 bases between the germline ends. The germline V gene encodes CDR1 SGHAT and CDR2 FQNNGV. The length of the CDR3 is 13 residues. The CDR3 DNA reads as TGTGCCAGCAGCCCGACAGACGAGTATGGCTACACCTTC. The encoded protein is CASSPTDEYGYTF.

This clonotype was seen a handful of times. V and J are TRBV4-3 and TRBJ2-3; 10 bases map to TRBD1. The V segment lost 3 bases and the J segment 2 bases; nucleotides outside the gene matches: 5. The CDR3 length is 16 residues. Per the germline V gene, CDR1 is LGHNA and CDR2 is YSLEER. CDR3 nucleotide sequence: TGCGCCAGCAGCCATTACGACAGGGGGCACACAGATACGCAGTATTTT. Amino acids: CASSHYDRGHTDTQYF.

The CDR3 coding sequence is TGTGCCAGCAGTTATCAGGCAGGGCGTTTAATGACTGAAGCTTTCTTT. Amino acid sequence: CASSYQAGRLMTEAFF. This chain connects TRBV6-5 to TRBJ1-1; tentative D call: TRBD1 (5 bases). Germline loops: CDR1 MNHEY, CDR2 SVGAGI. Trimming cost V 3 bases and J 5 bases, with 19 bases left between them. The CDR3 is made up of 16 amino acids.

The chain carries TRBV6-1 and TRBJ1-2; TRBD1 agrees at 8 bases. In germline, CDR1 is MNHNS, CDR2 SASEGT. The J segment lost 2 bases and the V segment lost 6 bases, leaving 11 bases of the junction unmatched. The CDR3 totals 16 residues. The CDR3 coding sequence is TGTGCCAGCAGAGAGGGGGGCAGGGGGCCCAACTATGGCTACACCTTC. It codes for CASREGGRGPNYGYTF.

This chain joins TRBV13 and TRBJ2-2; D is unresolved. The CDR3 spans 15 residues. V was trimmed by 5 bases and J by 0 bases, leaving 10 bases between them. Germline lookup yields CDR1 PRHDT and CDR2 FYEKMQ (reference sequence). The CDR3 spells CASSHAGSNTGELFF. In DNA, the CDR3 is TGTGCCAGCAGCCACGCCGGATCGAACACCGGGGAGCTGTTTTTT.

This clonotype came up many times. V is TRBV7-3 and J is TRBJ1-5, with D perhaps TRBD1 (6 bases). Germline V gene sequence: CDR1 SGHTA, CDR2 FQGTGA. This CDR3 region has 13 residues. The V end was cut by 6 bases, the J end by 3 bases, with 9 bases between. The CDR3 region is CASSQGINQPQHF. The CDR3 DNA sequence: TGTGCCAGCAGTCAGGGGATCAATCAGCCCCAGCATTTT.

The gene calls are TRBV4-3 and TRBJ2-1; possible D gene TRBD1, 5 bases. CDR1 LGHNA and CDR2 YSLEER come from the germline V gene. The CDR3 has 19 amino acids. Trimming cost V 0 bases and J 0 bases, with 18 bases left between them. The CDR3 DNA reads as TGCGCCAGCAGCCAAGAAGGCCGCAGGGCACGGAGCTCCTACAATGAGCAGTTCTTC. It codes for CASSQEGRRARSSYNEQFF.

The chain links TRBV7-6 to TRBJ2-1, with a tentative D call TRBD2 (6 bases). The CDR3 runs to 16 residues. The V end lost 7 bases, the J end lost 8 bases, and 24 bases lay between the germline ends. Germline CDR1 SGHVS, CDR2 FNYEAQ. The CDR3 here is CASMAVLGGKGYEQFF. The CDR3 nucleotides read TGTGCCAGCATGGCGGTACTGGGCGGGAAGGGATATGAGCAGTTCTTC.

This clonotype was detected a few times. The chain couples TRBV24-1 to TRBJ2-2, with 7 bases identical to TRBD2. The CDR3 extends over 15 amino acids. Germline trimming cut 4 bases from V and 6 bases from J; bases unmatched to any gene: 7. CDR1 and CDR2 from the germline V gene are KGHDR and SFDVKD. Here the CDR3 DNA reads TGTGCCACCAGTGACGTGTGGGGGAGGGCCGGGGAGCTGTTTTTT. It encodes CATSDVWGRAGELFF.

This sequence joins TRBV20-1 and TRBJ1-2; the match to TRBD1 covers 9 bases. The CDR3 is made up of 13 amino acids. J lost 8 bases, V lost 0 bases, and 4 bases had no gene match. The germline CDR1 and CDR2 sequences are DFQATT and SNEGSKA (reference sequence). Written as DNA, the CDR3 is TGCAGTGCTAGAGAAACAGGGGGCGTCGGCTACACCTTC. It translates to CSARETGGVGYTF.

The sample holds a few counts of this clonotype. The CDR3 DNA is TGCGCCAGCAGCCAGTATCAGGGGACCCAGTACTTC. It translates to CASSQYQGTQYF. The rearrangement joins TRBV4-1 to TRBJ2-5; the D gene is possibly TRBD1 (5 bases). The germline CDR1 and CDR2 sequences are MGHRA and YSYEKL. This CDR3 comprises 12 residues. Trimming cost V 3 bases and J 7 bases, with 9 bases left between them.

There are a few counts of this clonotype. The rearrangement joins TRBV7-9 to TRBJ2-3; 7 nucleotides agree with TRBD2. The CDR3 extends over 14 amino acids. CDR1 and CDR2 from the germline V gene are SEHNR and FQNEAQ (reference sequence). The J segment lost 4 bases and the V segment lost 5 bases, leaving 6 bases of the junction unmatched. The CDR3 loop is CASSGGRFSDTQYF. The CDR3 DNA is TGTGCCAGCAGCGGCGGGAGATTTTCAGATACGCAGTATTTT.

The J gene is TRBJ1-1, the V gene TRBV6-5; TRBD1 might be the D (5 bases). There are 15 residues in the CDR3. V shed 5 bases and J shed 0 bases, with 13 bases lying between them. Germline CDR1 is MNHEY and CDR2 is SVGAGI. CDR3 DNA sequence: TGTGCCAGCAGTGTCCAGGGACTCATGAACACTGAAGCTTTCTTT. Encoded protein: CASSVQGLMNTEAFF.

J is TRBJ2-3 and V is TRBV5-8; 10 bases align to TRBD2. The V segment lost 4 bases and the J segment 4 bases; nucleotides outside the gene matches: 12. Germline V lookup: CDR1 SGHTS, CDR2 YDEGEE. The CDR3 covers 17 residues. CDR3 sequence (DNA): TGTGCCAGCAGCCGGGAAACGGGCCTAGCGGGGGCAGATACGCAGTATTTT. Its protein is CASSRETGLAGADTQYF.

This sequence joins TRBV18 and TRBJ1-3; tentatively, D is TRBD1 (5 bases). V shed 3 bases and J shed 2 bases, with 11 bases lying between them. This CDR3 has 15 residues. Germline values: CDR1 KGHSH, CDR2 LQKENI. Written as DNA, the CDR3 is TGTGCCAGCTCACCTCAGGGTTTTGCTGGAAACACCATATATTTT. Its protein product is CASSPQGFAGNTIYF.

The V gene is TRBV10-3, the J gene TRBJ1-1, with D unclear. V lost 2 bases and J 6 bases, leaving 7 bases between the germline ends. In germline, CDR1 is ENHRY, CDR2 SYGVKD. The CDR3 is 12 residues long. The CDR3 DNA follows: TGTGCCATCAGTGAGAACGGACCTGAAGCTTTCTTT. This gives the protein CAISENGPEAFF.

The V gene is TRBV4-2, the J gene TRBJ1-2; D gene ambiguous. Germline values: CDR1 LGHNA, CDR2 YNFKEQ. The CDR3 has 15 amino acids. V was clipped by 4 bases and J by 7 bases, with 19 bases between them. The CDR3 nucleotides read TGTGCCAGCAGCCCGGAGGAAGCGCTCGGGAGTGGCTACACCTTC. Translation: CASSPEEALGSGYTF.

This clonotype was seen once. The CDR3 sequence: CASSDPGLDTQYF. As DNA, the CDR3 is TGTGCCAGCAGTGACCCTGGACTAGATACGCAGTATTTT. The chain carries TRBV6-4 and TRBJ2-3, with D maybe TRBD2 (5 bases). The CDR3 is made up of 13 amino acids. Germline loops: CDR1 MRHNA, CDR2 SNTAGT. The germline V and J ends were trimmed by 2 bases and 5 bases, with 8 bases remaining between them.

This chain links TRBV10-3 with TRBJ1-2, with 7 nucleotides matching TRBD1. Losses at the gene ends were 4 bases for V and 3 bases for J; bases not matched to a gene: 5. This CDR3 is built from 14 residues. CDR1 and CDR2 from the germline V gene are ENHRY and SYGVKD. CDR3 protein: CAISGSGGDYGYTF. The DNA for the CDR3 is TGTGCCATCAGTGGTTCAGGGGGAGACTATGGCTACACCTTC.

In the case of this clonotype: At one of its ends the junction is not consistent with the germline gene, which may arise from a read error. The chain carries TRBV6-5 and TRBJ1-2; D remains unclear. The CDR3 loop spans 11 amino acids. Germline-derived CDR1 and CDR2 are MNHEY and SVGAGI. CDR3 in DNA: TGTGCCAGCAGTTACTCCCCCACACAGCTCTTC. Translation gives CASSYSPTQLF.

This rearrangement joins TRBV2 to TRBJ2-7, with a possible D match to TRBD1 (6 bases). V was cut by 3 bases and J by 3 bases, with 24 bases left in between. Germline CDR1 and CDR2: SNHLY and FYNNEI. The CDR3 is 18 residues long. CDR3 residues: CASSEGRGTTTGDYEQYF. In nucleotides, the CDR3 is TGTGCCAGCAGTGAGGGCAGGGGTACGACTACTGGGGACTACGAGCAGTACTTC.

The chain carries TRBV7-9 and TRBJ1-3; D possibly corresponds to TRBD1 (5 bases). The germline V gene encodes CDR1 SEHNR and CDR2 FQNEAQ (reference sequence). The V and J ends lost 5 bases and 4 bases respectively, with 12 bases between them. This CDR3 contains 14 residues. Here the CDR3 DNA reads TGTGCCAGCAGCCCGGAGGGGCTGGGAAACACCATATATTTT. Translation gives CASSPEGLGNTIYF.

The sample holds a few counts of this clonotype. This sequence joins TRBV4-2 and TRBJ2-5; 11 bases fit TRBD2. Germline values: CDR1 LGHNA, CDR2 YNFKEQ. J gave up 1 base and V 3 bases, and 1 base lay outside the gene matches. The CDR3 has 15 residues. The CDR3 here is CASSQGLAAQETQYF. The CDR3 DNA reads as TGTGCCAGCAGCCAGGGACTAGCGGCCCAAGAGACCCAGTACTTC.

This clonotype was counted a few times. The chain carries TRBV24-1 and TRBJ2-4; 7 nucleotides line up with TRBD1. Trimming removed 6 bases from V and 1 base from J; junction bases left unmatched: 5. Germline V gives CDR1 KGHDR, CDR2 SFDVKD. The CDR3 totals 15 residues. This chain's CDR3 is CATSQGQEAKNIQYF. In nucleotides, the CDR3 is TGTGCCACCAGTCAAGGACAGGAGGCCAAAAACATTCAGTACTTC.

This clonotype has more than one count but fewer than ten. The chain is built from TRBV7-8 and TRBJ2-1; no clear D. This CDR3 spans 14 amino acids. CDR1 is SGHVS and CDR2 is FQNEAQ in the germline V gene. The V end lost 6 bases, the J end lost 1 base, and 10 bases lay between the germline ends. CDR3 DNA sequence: TGTGCCAGCAGGGCCGACGCGTCCTACAATGAGCAGTTCTTC. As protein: CASRADASYNEQFF.

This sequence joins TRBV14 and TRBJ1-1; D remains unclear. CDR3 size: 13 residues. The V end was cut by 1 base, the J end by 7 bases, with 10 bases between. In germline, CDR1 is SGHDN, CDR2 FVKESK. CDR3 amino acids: CASSQGPTIEAFF. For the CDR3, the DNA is TGTGCCAGCAGCCAAGGACCAACTATTGAAGCTTTCTTT.

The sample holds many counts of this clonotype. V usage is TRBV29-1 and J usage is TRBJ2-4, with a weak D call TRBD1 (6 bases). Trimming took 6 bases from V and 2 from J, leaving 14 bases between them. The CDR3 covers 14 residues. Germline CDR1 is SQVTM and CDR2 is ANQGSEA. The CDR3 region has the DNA TGCAGCGTGGGGACAATGTTTTCCAAAAACATTCAGTACTTC. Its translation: CSVGTMFSKNIQYF.

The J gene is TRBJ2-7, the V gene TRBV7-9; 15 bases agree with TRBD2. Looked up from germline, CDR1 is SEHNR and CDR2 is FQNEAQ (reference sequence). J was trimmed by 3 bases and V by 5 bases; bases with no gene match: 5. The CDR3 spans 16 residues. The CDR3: CASSPRTSGRVYEQYF. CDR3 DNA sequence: TGTGCCAGCAGCCCCCGGACTAGCGGGAGGGTCTACGAGCAGTACTTC. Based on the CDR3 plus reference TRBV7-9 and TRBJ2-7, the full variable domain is DTGVSQNPRHKITKRGQNVTFRCDPISEHNRLYWYRQTLGQGPEFLTYFQNEAQLEKSRLLSDRFSAERPKGSFSTLEIQRTEQGDSAMYLCASSPRTSGRVYEQYFGPGTRLTVT.